What follows are 26 T cell receptor beta chains derived from one specimen sequenced in a study of Ad26.COV2.S vaccination and SARS-CoV-2 variants. Profiling relied on immunoSEQ multiplex PCR, and the TCRdb table lists in-frame clones only, not all of them. The data hold fewer than 800,000 clones, with approximately 88% observed a single time. As for treatment: around 19 received Ad26.COV2.S at low or high dose, single or two shots; a few received placebo; per-sample allocation not given. Specimen acquisition occurred on day 63 following the initial vaccine or placebo injection. The input for sequencing was peripheral blood, taken in a trial of Ad26.COV2.S vaccine versus placebo. The receptor set was obtained from a person aged 18-60 years who received the Ad26.COV2.S COVID-19 vaccine or a placebo.

The rearrangement joins TRBV10-1 to TRBJ1-2, with D perhaps TRBD1 (5 bases). The V and J ends lost 2 bases and 4 bases respectively, with 8 bases between them. CDR1 and CDR2 from the germline V gene are WNHNN and SYGVQD (reference sequence). The CDR3 is made up of 13 amino acids. The CDR3 region has the DNA TGCGCCAGCAGTGAGACAGGCATCTATGGCTACACCTTC. Translating it yields CASSETGIYGYTF.

This chain connects TRBV24-1 to TRBJ2-2; D remains ambiguous. Looked up from germline, CDR1 is KGHDR and CDR2 is SFDVKD. The CDR3 loop spans 13 amino acids. V was shortened by 2 bases and J by 7 bases, with 7 bases between the two germline ends. The CDR3 here is CATSDSGGGELFF. CDR3 nucleotides: TGTGCCACCAGTGATTCGGGCGGCGGGGAGCTGTTTTTT.

The J gene is TRBJ1-2, the V gene TRBV4-3; tentatively, D is TRBD1 (5 bases). The CDR3 spans 18 residues. CDR1 LGHNA and CDR2 YSLEER come from the germline V gene. V lost 4 bases to trimming and J lost 2 bases, with 23 bases between them. This CDR3 reads CASSLRDVRRTSNYGYTF. The DNA for the CDR3 is TGCGCCAGCAGCCTCCGGGACGTTAGAAGGACTTCAAACTATGGCTACACCTTC.

This clone was seen once. The chain uses TRBV29-1 and TRBJ2-1; 10 bases match TRBD2. This CDR3 has 14 amino acids. Germline V gene sequence: CDR1 SQVTM, CDR2 ANQGSEA. The trim removed 4 bases at V and 4 bases at J, leaving 4 bases unmatched. The CDR3 loop is CSVVRTSGYNEQFF. CDR3 sequence (DNA): TGCAGCGTTGTAAGGACTAGCGGTTACAATGAGCAGTTCTTC.

The chain carries TRBV3-1 (or the pseudogene TRBV3-2) and TRBJ2-2; possibly TRBD2 for D (5 bases). V dropped 1 base and J dropped 5 bases, with 8 bases sitting between them. CDR3 length: 14 amino acids. Germline V lookup: CDR1 LGHDT, CDR2 YNNKEL (reference sequence). In nucleotides, the CDR3 is TGTGCCAGCAGCCAAGGGAGGCGGACCGGGGAGCTGTTTTTT. It translates to CASSQGRRTGELFF.

The CDR3 here is CASKLAGALNTEAFF. As DNA, the CDR3 is TGTGCCAGCAAATTGGCAGGGGCTTTGAACACTGAAGCTTTCTTT. The chain employs TRBV6-5 and TRBJ1-1; D may be TRBD1 (6 bases). V was shortened by 7 bases and J by 0 bases, with 15 bases between the two germline ends. The length of the CDR3 is 15 residues. Germline CDR1 is MNHEY and CDR2 is SVGAGI.

The table lists this clone with a count of one. This sequence joins TRBV5-4 and TRBJ2-7; 7 positions agree with TRBD2. This CDR3 contains 12 residues. Germline lookup yields CDR1 SGHNT and CDR2 YYREEE (reference sequence). With V trimmed by 5 bases and J by 5 bases, 4 bases remained unmatched. This CDR3 is CASSGGVDEQYF. CDR3 bases: TGTGCCAGCAGTGGGGGGGTGGACGAGCAGTACTTC.

The rearrangement links TRBV2 to TRBJ2-1; 12 bases are a match to TRBD2. Germline trimming cut 7 bases from V and 6 bases from J; bases unmatched to any gene: 10. The CDR3 is 16 amino acids. Germline-derived CDR1 and CDR2 are SNHLY and FYNNEI. The CDR3 region is CASKASGRARLNEQFF. The CDR3 DNA reads as TGTGCCAGCAAGGCTAGCGGGAGGGCCAGGCTCAATGAGCAGTTCTTC.

The V call is TRBV5-5, the J call TRBJ2-5; 12 bases are shared with TRBD2. J lost 5 bases, V lost 4 bases, and 18 bases had no gene match. Germline CDR1 and CDR2: SGHKS and YYEKEE (reference sequence). This CDR3 is built from 19 residues. This CDR3 is CASSPIGLAGFGTRETQYF. CDR3 bases: TGTGCCAGCAGCCCAATAGGACTAGCGGGGTTTGGGACTCGGGAGACCCAGTACTTC.

The V call is TRBV2, the J call TRBJ1-5, with D unclear. V shed 5 bases and J shed 9 bases, with 11 bases lying between them. Germline assignment: CDR1 SNHLY and CDR2 FYNNEI. The CDR3 extends over 12 amino acids. For the CDR3, the DNA is TGTGCCAGCAGTACCACAGATCTGCCCCAGCATTTT. Translation gives CASSTTDLPQHF.

This chain links TRBV7-8 with TRBJ1-2; D gene uncertain. The germline V gene encodes CDR1 SGHVS and CDR2 FQNEAQ. This CDR3 contains 13 residues. V lost 0 bases, J lost 8 bases, and 10 bases lay in between. This CDR3 reads CASSLAGDRGYTF. The CDR3 nucleotides are TGTGCCAGCAGCTTAGCCGGAGATAGGGGCTACACCTTC.

V gene TRBV11-1 combines with J gene TRBJ2-2; D unresolved. V lost 3 bases, J lost 3 bases, and 5 bases lay in between. Germline assignment: CDR1 SGHAT and CDR2 FQDESV (reference sequence). The CDR3 contains 13 residues. CDR3 coding DNA: TGTGCCAGCAGCTTCGGCTACACCGGGGAGCTGTTTTTT. This encodes CASSFGYTGELFF.

The chain has TRBV19 and TRBJ2-5, with TRBD2 as a possible D gene (6 bases). The germline V and J ends were trimmed by 0 bases and 6 bases, with 11 bases remaining between them. This CDR3 spans 14 amino acids. Germline V gene sequence: CDR1 LNHDA, CDR2 SQIVND (reference sequence). The CDR3 region is CASSIEGGIKTQYF. For the CDR3, the DNA is TGTGCCAGTAGTATAGAAGGAGGGATAAAGACCCAGTACTTC.

This chain joins TRBV19 and TRBJ2-7; D is perhaps TRBD1 (6 bases). The length of the CDR3 is 17 residues. V shed 3 bases and J shed 3 bases, with 21 bases lying between them. Germline V gene data show CDR1 as LNHDA and CDR2 as SQIVND (reference sequence). The CDR3, as DNA: TGTGCCAGTAGTATCACCACAGGGCCTGGGCCTCGCTACGAGCAGTACTTC. This sequence encodes CASSITTGPGPRYEQYF.

Concerning this clone: Other DNA variants within this sample encode the same CDR3. The rearrangement joins TRBV6-6 to TRBJ1-4, with no clear D. The V end was cut by 6 bases, the J end by 8 bases, with 7 bases between. The CDR3 extends over 11 amino acids. CDR1 MNHNY and CDR2 SVGAGI come from the germline V gene (reference sequence). The CDR3 protein is CASSPGEKLFF. The CDR3 DNA reads as TGTGCCAGCAGCCCCGGAGAAAAACTGTTTTTT.

This clone was observed once. The V call is TRBV5-5, the J call TRBJ2-7, with D unclear. Trimming shortened V by 1 base and J by 3 bases, and 20 bases separated the two germline ends. Germline V gene lookup returns CDR1 SGHKS and CDR2 YYEKEE (reference sequence). This CDR3 region has 17 residues. CDR3 bases: TGTGCCAGCAGCTTGATGGGATATCCTGACCTACGCTACGAGCAGTACTTC. It encodes CASSLMGYPDLRYEQYF.

This chain joins TRBV7-2 and TRBJ2-7; tentatively, D is TRBD2 (5 bases). Germline CDR1 reads SGHTA; CDR2 reads FQGNSA. V was pared by 3 bases and J by 7 bases, with 13 bases between. The CDR3 extends over 13 amino acids. CDR3 residues: CASSFIHRGEQYF. The DNA for the CDR3 is TGTGCCAGCAGCTTCATTCATCGCGGGGAGCAGTACTTC.

The V and J genes are TRBV15 and TRBJ1-3; D is undetermined. Trimming cost V 2 bases and J 0 bases, with 14 bases left between them. Germline-derived CDR1 and CDR2 are LNHNV and YYDKDF (reference sequence). This CDR3 contains 17 residues. CDR3 loop: CATSRSWSESSGNTIYF. In DNA form, the CDR3 reads TGTGCCACCAGCAGAAGCTGGTCCGAGAGCTCTGGAAACACCATATATTTT.

V and J are TRBV9 and TRBJ2-1; D might be TRBD2 (6 bases). From germline, CDR1 is SGDLS and CDR2 YYNGEE. V was trimmed by 4 bases and J by 4 bases, leaving 15 bases between them. The CDR3 is 15 residues long. Here the CDR3 reads CASSPRGSVYNEQFF. CDR3 in DNA: TGTGCCAGCAGCCCTCGGGGGAGTGTGTACAATGAGCAGTTCTTC.

CDR3 nucleotide sequence: TGTGCCAGCAGCTTTAAGGAGAGCTCCTACAATGAGCAGTTCTTC. It codes for CASSFKESSYNEQFF. The J gene is TRBJ2-1, the V gene TRBV5-8, with D hard to call. Germline V gives CDR1 SGHTS, CDR2 YDEGEE. The length of the CDR3 is 15 residues. Deletions cut 2 bases from V and 0 bases from J, with 9 bases between. Based on the CDR3 plus reference TRBV5-8 and TRBJ2-1, the full variable domain is EAGVTQSPTHLIKTRGQQATLRCSPISGHTSVYWYQQALGLGLQFLLWYDEGEERNRGNFPPRFSGRQFPNYSSELNVNALELEDSALYLCASSFKESSYNEQFFGPGTRLTVL.

V gene TRBV6-4 combines with J gene TRBJ1-5; 8 nucleotides align to TRBD1. CDR3 length: 15 residues. Germline V gene sequence: CDR1 MRHNA, CDR2 SNTAGT. V gave up 4 bases and J gave up 4 bases; unmatched junction bases: 6. The CDR3 nucleotides read TGTGCCAGCAGTGTCGTGGACAGGGTGAATCAGCCCCAGCATTTT. It is translated as CASSVVDRVNQPQHF.

This clone appeared a single time. The V call is TRBV10-3, the J call TRBJ1-2; D remains ambiguous. This CDR3 has 13 residues. CDR1 and CDR2 (germline): ENHRY, SYGVKD. V was pared by 6 bases and J by 2 bases, with 10 bases between. CDR3 sequence reads: CAIRSTGNYGYTF. CDR3 coding DNA: TGTGCCATCAGATCGACGGGGAACTATGGCTACACCTTC.

The V call is TRBV15, the J call TRBJ2-2, with 10 bases lining up with TRBD1. Germline trimming cut 5 bases from V and 2 bases from J; bases unmatched to any gene: 5. Germline-derived CDR1 and CDR2 are LNHNV and YYDKDF (reference sequence). The CDR3 totals 16 residues. CDR3 region: CATSDRDRGNTGELFF. The CDR3 DNA is TGTGCCACCAGCGACCGGGACAGGGGAAACACCGGGGAGCTGTTTTTT.

This clone has a single count. V gene TRBV30 combines with J gene TRBJ1-5, with D uncertain. V lost 2 bases and J 1 base, leaving 9 bases between the germline ends. Per germline, CDR1 GTSNPN and CDR2 SVGIG (reference sequence). The CDR3 spans 14 residues. CDR3 loop: CAWSLGGSNQPQHF. CDR3 coding DNA: TGTGCCTGGAGTCTCGGAGGGAGCAATCAGCCCCAGCATTTT.

The CDR3 spells CSVGLAGATFYNEQFF. CDR3 coding DNA: TGCAGCGTTGGACTAGCGGGAGCGACGTTTTACAATGAGCAGTTCTTC. This rearrangement joins TRBV29-1 to TRBJ2-1, with 12 bases fitting TRBD2. CDR3 length: 16 amino acids. The germline CDR1 and CDR2 sequences are SQVTM and ANQGSEA. J gave up 4 bases and V 4 bases, and 8 bases lay outside the gene matches.

This sequence joins TRBV27 and TRBJ2-1, with TRBD1 matching 7 bases. Germline CDR1 reads MNHEY; CDR2 reads SMNVEV (reference sequence). V dropped 6 bases and J dropped 0; count of bases not matched to a gene: 8. CDR3 size: 16 residues. CDR3 sequence reads: CASRARQGSSYNEQFF. Here the CDR3 DNA reads TGTGCCAGCAGAGCCCGACAGGGTAGCTCCTACAATGAGCAGTTCTTC.